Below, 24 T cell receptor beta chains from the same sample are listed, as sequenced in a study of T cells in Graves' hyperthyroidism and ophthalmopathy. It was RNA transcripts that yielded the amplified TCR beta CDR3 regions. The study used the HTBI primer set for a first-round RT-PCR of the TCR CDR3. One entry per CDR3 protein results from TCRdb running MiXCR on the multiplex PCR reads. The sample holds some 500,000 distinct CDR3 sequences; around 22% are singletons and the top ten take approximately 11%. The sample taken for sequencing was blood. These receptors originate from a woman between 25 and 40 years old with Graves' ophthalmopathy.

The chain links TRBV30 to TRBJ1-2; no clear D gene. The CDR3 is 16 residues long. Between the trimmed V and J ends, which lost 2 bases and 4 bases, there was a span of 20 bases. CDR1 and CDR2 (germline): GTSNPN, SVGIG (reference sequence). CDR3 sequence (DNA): TGTGCCTGGAGTAATTGGCGAGGCAGAGATTCCTATGGCTACACCTTC. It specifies CAWSNWRGRDSYGYTF. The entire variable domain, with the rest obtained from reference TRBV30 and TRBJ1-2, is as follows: SQTIHQWPATLVQPVGSPLSLECTVEGTSNPNLYWYRQAAGRGLQLLFYSVGIGQISSEVPQNLSASRPQDRQFILSSKKLLLSDSGFYLCAWSNWRGRDSYGYTFGSGTRLTVV.

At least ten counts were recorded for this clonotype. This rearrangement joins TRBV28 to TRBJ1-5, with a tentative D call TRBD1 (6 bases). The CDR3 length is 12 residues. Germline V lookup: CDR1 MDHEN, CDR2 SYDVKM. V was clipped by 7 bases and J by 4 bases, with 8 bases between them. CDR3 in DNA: TGTGCCAGCAACAGGGTGAATCAGCCCCAGCATTTT. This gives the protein CASNRVNQPQHF.

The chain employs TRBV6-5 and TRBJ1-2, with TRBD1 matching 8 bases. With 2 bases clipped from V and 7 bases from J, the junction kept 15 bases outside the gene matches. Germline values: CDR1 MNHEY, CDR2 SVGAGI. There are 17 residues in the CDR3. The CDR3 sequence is CASSYLLPDDRGGGYTF. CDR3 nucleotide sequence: TGTGCCAGCAGTTACCTCCTTCCGGACGACAGGGGCGGTGGCTACACCTTC.

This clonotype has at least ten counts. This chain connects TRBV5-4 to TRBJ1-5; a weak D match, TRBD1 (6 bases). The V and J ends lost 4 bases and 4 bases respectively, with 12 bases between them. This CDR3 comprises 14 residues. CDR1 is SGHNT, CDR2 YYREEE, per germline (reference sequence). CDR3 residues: CASSAGQPNQPQHF. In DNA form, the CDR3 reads TGTGCCAGCAGCGCAGGACAGCCGAATCAGCCCCAGCATTTT. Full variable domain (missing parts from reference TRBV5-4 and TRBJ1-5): ETGVTQSPTHLIKTRGQQVTLRCSSQSGHNTVSWYQQALGQGPQFIFQYYREEENGRGNFPPRFSGLQFPNYSSELNVNALELDDSALYLCASSAGQPNQPQHFGDGTRLSIL.

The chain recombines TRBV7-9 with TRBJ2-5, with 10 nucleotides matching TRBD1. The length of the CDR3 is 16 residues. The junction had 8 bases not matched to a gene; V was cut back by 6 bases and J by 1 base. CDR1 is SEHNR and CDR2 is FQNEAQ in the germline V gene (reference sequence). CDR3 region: CASRSGQGGPQETQYF. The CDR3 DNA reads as TGTGCCAGCAGATCCGGACAGGGGGGGCCCCAAGAGACCCAGTACTTC.

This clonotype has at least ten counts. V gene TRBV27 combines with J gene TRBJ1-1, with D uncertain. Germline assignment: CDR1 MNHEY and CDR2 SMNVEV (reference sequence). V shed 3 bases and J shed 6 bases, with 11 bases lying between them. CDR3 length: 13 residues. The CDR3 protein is CASSLGPGSEAFF. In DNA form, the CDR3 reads TGTGCCAGCAGTTTGGGCCCGGGATCTGAAGCTTTCTTT.

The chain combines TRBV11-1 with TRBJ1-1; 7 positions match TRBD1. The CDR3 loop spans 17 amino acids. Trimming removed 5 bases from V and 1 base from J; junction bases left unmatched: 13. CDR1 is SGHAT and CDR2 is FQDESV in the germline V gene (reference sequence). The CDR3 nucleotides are TGTGCCAGCAGCCTCCGGGACAGCTTTTGGGGGAACACTGAAGCTTTCTTT. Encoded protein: CASSLRDSFWGNTEAFF.

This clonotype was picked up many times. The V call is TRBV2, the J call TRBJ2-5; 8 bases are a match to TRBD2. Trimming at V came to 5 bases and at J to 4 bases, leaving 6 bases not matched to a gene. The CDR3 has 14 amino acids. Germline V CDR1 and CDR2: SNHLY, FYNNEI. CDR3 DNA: TGTGCCAGCAGTCGGGAGGGATCTACAGAGACCCAGTACTTC. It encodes CASSREGSTETQYF.

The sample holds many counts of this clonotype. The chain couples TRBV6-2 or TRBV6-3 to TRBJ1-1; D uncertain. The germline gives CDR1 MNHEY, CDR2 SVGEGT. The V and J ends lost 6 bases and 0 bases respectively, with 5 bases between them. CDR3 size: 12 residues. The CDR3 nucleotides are TGTGCCAGCAGCAGACTGAACACTGAAGCTTTCTTT. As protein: CASSRLNTEAFF.

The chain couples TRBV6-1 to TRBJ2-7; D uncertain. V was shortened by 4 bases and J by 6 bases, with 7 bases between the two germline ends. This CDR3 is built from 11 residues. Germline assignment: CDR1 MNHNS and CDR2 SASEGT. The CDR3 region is CASSGPSEQYF. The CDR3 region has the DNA TGTGCCAGCAGTGGGCCCTCCGAGCAGTACTTC.

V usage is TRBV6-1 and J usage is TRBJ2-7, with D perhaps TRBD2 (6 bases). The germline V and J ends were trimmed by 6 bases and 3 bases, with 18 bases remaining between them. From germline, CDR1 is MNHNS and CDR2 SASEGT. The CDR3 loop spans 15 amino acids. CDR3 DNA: TGTGCCAGCAGCCCAAAATCCGGGACTCACTACGAGCAGTACTTC. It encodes CASSPKSGTHYEQYF.

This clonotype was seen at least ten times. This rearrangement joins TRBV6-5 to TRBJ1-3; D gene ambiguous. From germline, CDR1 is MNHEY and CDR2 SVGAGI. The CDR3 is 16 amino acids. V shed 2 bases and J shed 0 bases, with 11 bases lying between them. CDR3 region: CASSYRQSYSGNTIYF. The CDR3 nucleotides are TGTGCCAGCAGTTACCGCCAGTCATACTCTGGAAACACCATATATTTT.

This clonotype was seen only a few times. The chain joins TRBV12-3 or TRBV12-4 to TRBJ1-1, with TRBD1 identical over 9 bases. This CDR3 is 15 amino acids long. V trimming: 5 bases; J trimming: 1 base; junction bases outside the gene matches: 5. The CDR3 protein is CASSASTGGNTEAFF. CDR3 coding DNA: TGTGCCAGCAGTGCCTCGACAGGGGGGAACACTGAAGCTTTCTTT.

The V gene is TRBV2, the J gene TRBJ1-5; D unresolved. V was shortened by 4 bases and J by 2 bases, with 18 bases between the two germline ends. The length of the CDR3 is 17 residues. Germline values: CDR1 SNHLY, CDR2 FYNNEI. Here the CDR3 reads CASSGSGLSSGNQPQHF. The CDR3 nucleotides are TGTGCCAGCAGTGGTAGTGGGCTCTCGTCTGGCAATCAGCCCCAGCATTTT.

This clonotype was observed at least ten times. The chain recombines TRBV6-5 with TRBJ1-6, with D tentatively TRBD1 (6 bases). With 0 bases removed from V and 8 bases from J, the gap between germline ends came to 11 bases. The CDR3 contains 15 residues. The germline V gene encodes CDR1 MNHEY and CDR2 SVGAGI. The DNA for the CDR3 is TGTGCCAGCAGTTACTCCGGGACAATGGATTCACCCCTCCACTTT. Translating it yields CASSYSGTMDSPLHF.

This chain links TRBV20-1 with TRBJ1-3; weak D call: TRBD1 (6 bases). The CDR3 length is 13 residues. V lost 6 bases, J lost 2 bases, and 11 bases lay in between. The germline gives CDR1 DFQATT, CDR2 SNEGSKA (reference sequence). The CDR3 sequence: CSARQAPGNTIYF. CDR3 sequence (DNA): TGCAGTGCCAGACAGGCCCCTGGAAACACCATATATTTT.

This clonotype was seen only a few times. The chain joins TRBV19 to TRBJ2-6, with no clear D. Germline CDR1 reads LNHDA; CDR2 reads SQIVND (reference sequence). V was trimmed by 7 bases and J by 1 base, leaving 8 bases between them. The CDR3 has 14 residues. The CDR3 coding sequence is TGTGCCAGTACCAAGGGATCTGGGGCCAACGTCCTGACTTTC. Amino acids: CASTKGSGANVLTF. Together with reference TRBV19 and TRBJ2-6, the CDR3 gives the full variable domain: DGGITQSPKYLFRKEGQNVTLSCEQNLNHDAMYWYRQDPGQGLRLIYYSQIVNDFQKGDIAEGYSVSREKKESFPLTVTSAQKNPTAFYLCASTKGSGANVLTFGAGSRLTVL.

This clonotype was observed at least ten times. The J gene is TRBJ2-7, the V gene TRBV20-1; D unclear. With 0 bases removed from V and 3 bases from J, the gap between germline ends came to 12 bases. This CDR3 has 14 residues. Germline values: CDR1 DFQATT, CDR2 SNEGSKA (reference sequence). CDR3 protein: CSARDLWPDYEQYF. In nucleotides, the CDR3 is TGCAGTGCTAGAGATCTTTGGCCGGACTACGAGCAGTACTTC.

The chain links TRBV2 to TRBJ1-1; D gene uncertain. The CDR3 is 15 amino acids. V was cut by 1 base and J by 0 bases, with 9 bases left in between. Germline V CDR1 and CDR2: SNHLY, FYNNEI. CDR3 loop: CASSEDAWVNTEAFF. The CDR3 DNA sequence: TGTGCCAGCAGTGAAGATGCATGGGTGAACACTGAAGCTTTCTTT.

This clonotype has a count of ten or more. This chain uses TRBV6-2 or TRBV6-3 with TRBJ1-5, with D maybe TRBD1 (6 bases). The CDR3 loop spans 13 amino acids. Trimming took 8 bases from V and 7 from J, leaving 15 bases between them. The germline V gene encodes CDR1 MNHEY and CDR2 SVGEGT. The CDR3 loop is CASGQGWRQPQHF. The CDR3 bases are TGTGCCAGCGGTCAGGGGTGGCGGCAGCCCCAGCATTTT.

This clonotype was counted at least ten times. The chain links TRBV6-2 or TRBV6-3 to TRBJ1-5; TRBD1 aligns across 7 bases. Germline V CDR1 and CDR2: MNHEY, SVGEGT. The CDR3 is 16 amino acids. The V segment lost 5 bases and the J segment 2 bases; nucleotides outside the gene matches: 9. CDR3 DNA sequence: TGTGCCAGCAGTCCTTGGACAGGAATTGGCAATCAGCCCCAGCATTTT. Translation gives CASSPWTGIGNQPQHF.

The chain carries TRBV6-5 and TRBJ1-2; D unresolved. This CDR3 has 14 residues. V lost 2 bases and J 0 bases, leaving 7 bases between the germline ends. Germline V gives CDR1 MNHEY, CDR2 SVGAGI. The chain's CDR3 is CASSYAESNYGYTF. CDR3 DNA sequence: TGTGCCAGCAGTTACGCGGAGTCTAACTATGGCTACACCTTC.

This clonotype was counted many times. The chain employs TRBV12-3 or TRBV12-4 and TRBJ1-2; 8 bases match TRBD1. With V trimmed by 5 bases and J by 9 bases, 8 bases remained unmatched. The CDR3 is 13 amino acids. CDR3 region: CASSTTGEWSYTF. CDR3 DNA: TGTGCCAGCAGTACGACAGGGGAATGGAGCTACACCTTC.

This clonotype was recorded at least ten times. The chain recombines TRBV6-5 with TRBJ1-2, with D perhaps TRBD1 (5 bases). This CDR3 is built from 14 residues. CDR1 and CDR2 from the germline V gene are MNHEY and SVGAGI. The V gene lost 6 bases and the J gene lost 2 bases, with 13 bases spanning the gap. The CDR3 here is CASRSPTANYGYTF. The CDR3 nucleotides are TGTGCCAGCAGATCCCCGACAGCCAACTATGGCTACACCTTC.